This paragraph reports one T cell receptor beta chain. The repertoire was sequenced with immunoSEQ multiplex PCR; TCRdb's copy has only in-frame clones and lacks some. Counted here are 62,000 or so clones, approximately 89% occurring once; the ten biggest clones make up approximately 2.5%. The germline V gene has CDR1 MDHEN and CDR2 SYDVKM. The CDR3 covers 14 residues. V was cut by 3 bases and J by 1 base, with 7 bases left in between. This sample was included in a study of blood T cell repertoires in COVID-19. This sequence joins TRBV28 and TRBJ1-3; D unresolved. The sequence derives from a human donor in a cohort sampled during active COVID-19. The sequencing sample was made of peripheral blood. Here the CDR3 DNA reads TGTGCCAGCAGTTTCTTAGCGTCTGGAAACACCATATATTTT. Translating gives CASSFLASGNTIYF.